Listed here are 19 T cell receptor beta chains from one sample, sequenced in a study of cytomegalovirus exposure and HLA in healthy donors. The method was immunoSEQ multiplex PCR; TCRdb's version includes in-frame clones alone and lacks a portion of them. The table records about 150,000 clones, 70% to 90% of them present only once. Sequencing used PBMCs. The source of these receptors is a man in his late teens or twenties in good health and CMV-seropositive.

This clone has only one observation. The chain joins TRBV29-1 to TRBJ1-1; no clear D. Germline V lookup: CDR1 SQVTM, CDR2 ANQGSEA. The CDR3 extends over 13 amino acids. V lost 4 bases and J lost 4, with 13 bases in between. CDR3 in DNA: TGCAGCGTTGTGCGGGGTGCGTCCACTGAAGCTTTCTTT. Its translation is CSVVRGASTEAFF.

The chain employs TRBV5-8 and TRBJ1-5; 7 positions match TRBD1. CDR1 is SGHTS and CDR2 is YDEGEE in the germline V gene. This CDR3 contains 16 residues. V was pared by 4 bases and J by 0 bases, with 7 bases of the junction left unmatched. CDR3 amino acids: CASSGGQVYSNQPQHF. The DNA of the CDR3 is TGTGCCAGCAGCGGAGGACAGGTGTATAGCAATCAGCCCCAGCATTTT.

This chain joins TRBV5-4 and TRBJ1-2, with D uncertain. Germline V gene data show CDR1 as SGHNT and CDR2 as YYREEE (reference sequence). CDR3 length equals 17 residues. Between the trimmed V and J ends, which lost 0 bases and 2 bases, there was a span of 17 bases. The DNA for the CDR3 is TGTGCCAGCAGCTTGGCCCTTCCGAAAGCGAGGAACTATGGCTACACCTTC. Protein product: CASSLALPKARNYGYTF. The full variable domain, completed using reference TRBV5-4 and TRBJ1-2, is ETGVTQSPTHLIKTRGQQVTLRCSSQSGHNTVSWYQQALGQGPQFIFQYYREEENGRGNFPPRFSGLQFPNYSSELNVNALELDDSALYLCASSLALPKARNYGYTFGSGTRLTVV.

The V gene is TRBV19, the J gene TRBJ1-2; TRBD1 might be the D (5 bases). The CDR3 covers 17 residues. Germline CDR1 is LNHDA and CDR2 is SQIVND (reference sequence). V lost 3 bases and J lost 4, with 21 bases in between. CDR3 in amino acids: CASSMGQGITKPYGYTF. The CDR3 DNA follows: TGTGCCAGTAGTATGGGGCAGGGAATAACAAAGCCCTATGGCTACACCTTC.

The rearrangement joins TRBV25-1 to TRBJ2-5; a weak D match, TRBD1 (6 bases). Germline-derived CDR1 and CDR2 are MGHDK and SYGVNS. This CDR3 is built from 14 residues. The V end lost 6 bases, the J end lost 1 base, and 12 bases lay between the germline ends. In nucleotides, the CDR3 is TGTGCCAGCAGCCTACAGGGTGTCCAAGAGACCCAGTACTTC. Its translation: CASSLQGVQETQYF.

The J gene is TRBJ2-3, the V gene TRBV5-5; 7 nucleotides align to TRBD2. Trimming cost V 0 bases and J 3 bases; bases outside gene matches: 7. The germline V gene has CDR1 SGHKS and CDR2 YYEKEE (reference sequence). The CDR3 is made up of 16 amino acids. Here the CDR3 reads CASSLGGGSGTDTQYF. The CDR3 DNA reads as TGTGCCAGCAGCTTGGGCGGCGGGAGCGGAACAGATACGCAGTATTTT.

The J gene is TRBJ1-3, the V gene TRBV27; 7 nucleotides match TRBD1. Trimming at V came to 6 bases and at J to 1 base, leaving 3 bases not matched to a gene. This CDR3 is built from 14 residues. CDR1 and CDR2 (germline): MNHEY, SMNVEV (reference sequence). The CDR3 sequence is CASRSRGSGNTIYF. For the CDR3, the DNA is TGTGCCAGCAGATCCAGGGGGTCTGGAAACACCATATATTTT.

The rearrangement joins TRBV6-1 to TRBJ1-5, with a tentative D call TRBD1 (5 bases). Trimming pared 2 bases from V and 5 bases from J, leaving 16 bases between. The germline gives CDR1 MNHNS, CDR2 SASEGT. The CDR3 runs to 16 residues. This CDR3 is CASSERGSGMYQPQHF. CDR3 in DNA: TGTGCCAGCAGTGAACGGGGGTCAGGGATGTATCAGCCCCAGCATTTT.

V gene TRBV14 combines with J gene TRBJ2-2, with 14 bases identical to TRBD2. CDR1 is SGHDN and CDR2 is FVKESK in the germline V gene. The CDR3 loop spans 18 amino acids. Germline trimming cut 2 bases from V and 1 base from J; bases unmatched to any gene: 3. CDR3 nucleotides: TGTGCCAGCAGCCAACGCGGGACTAGCGGGGGGAACACCGGGGAGCTGTTTTTT. Residues: CASSQRGTSGGNTGELFF.

The chain is built from TRBV6-5 and TRBJ2-3; 7 bases map to TRBD1. The CDR3 consists of 15 residues. Trimming cost V 7 bases and J 0 bases; bases outside gene matches: 7. Germline V gene data show CDR1 as MNHEY and CDR2 as SVGAGI. The CDR3 DNA follows: TGTGCCAGCACTAGACAGGGAGTAAGCACAGATACGCAGTATTTT. Residues: CASTRQGVSTDTQYF.

The chain has TRBV5-1 and TRBJ1-5; tentatively, D is TRBD1 (6 bases). Trimming removed 4 bases at V and 4 bases at J, with 18 bases between. The CDR3 covers 16 residues. From germline, CDR1 is SGHRS and CDR2 YFSETQ. CDR3 DNA sequence: TGCGCCAGCAGCGCCGATGGGGGCGAAAAGAATCAGCCCCAGCATTTT. Protein: CASSADGGEKNQPQHF.

This chain joins TRBV5-1 and TRBJ2-5; 9 nucleotides align to TRBD2. The CDR3 has 14 amino acids. After removal of 3 bases from V and 5 bases from J, the junction contained 5 bases not matched to a gene. CDR1 and CDR2 from the germline V gene are SGHRS and YFSETQ. The CDR3 protein is CASSSSGIGETQYF. As DNA, the CDR3 is TGCGCCAGCAGCTCTAGCGGGATTGGGGAGACCCAGTACTTC.

A single count supports this clone. V gene TRBV4-2 combines with J gene TRBJ1-5; 7 bases align to TRBD1. CDR1 is LGHNA and CDR2 is YNFKEQ in the germline V gene. Germline trimming cut 4 bases from V and 6 bases from J; bases unmatched to any gene: 9. This CDR3 has 15 residues. DNA for the CDR3: TGTGCCAGCAGCCCCCGGGACAGTGGGAGTCAGCCCCAGCATTTT. This sequence encodes CASSPRDSGSQPQHF.

The chain is built from TRBV27 and TRBJ2-7; TRBD2 aligns across 9 bases. Germline CDR1 reads MNHEY; CDR2 reads SMNVEV (reference sequence). This CDR3 comprises 17 residues. V was pared by 5 bases and J by 0 bases, with 11 bases of the junction left unmatched. The CDR3 reads CASSPHPSGGSSYEQYF. The CDR3 bases are TGTGCCAGCAGTCCCCACCCCAGCGGGGGGAGCTCCTACGAGCAGTACTTC.

A word on this clone: The junction shows a germline mismatch at one end, possibly a read error. The V gene is TRBV28, the J gene TRBJ1-1, with D possibly being TRBD1 (5 bases). Germline CDR1 is MDHEN and CDR2 is SYDVKM. This CDR3 is built from 16 residues. The CDR3 DNA follows: TGTGCCAGCAGTTTAGAACAGCGCATGGGGCCCTCGACGACTCTTTTT. Translation: CASSLEQRMGPSTTLF.

This rearrangement joins TRBV4-3 to TRBJ2-2; 8 nucleotides match TRBD1. This CDR3 region has 14 residues. V was clipped by 6 bases and J by 6 bases; unmatched bases: 6. Germline V CDR1 and CDR2: LGHNA, YSLEER. The CDR3 loop reads CASSSGGAAGELFF. The CDR3 DNA reads TGCGCCAGCAGTTCAGGGGGCGCCGCCGGGGAGCTGTTTTTT.

The chain combines TRBV19 with TRBJ1-1; D remains ambiguous. Germline V lookup: CDR1 LNHDA, CDR2 SQIVND (reference sequence). V was clipped by 8 bases and J by 4 bases, with 8 bases between them. The CDR3 extends over 11 amino acids. CDR3 bases: TGTGCCAGTCACCGGGGCACTGAAGCTTTCTTT. Translated, it gives CASHRGTEAFF. Looking up the rest from reference TRBV19 and TRBJ1-1 gives the full variable domain: DGGITQSPKYLFRKEGQNVTLSCEQNLNHDAMYWYRQDPGQGLRLIYYSQIVNDFQKGDIAEGYSVSREKKESFPLTVTSAQKNPTAFYLCASHRGTEAFFGQGTRLTVV.

The V call is TRBV7-9, the J call TRBJ2-2; D is undetermined. V shed 10 bases and J shed 6 bases, with 12 bases lying between them. Germline-derived CDR1 and CDR2 are SEHNR and FQNEAQ (reference sequence). CDR3 length: 12 residues. The CDR3: CATYPRSGELFF. In DNA, the CDR3 is TGTGCCACCTACCCGCGGTCCGGGGAGCTGTTTTTT. The whole variable domain, filled in from reference TRBV7-9 and TRBJ2-2, reads DTGVSQNPRHKITKRGQNVTFRCDPISEHNRLYWYRQTLGQGPEFLTYFQNEAQLEKSRLLSDRFSAERPKGSFSTLEIQRTEQGDSAMYLCATYPRSGELFFGEGSRLTVL.

This sequence joins TRBV7-6 and TRBJ2-3; D gene unclear. Trimming cost V 1 base and J 10 bases, with 6 bases left between them. The CDR3 length is 11 residues. Germline CDR1 reads SGHVS; CDR2 reads FNYEAQ. The CDR3 is CASSLGEAQYF. The CDR3 DNA is TGTGCCAGCAGCTTAGGAGAGGCGCAGTATTTT.